The sequence of this T cell receptor beta chain was determined in a study of cytomegalovirus exposure and HLA in healthy donors. CDR3 length equals 15 residues. It was with 60 Vbeta and 13 Jbeta primers that the PCR ran. Using immunoSEQ multiplex PCR, the repertoire was profiled, and TCRdb retains in-frame clones only, with some absent. The table shows some 150,000 clones, with roughly 80% occurring only once. Sequenced: PBMCs. This TCR was recovered from a woman under 40 in good health and CMV-seronegative. The chain combines TRBV21-1 with TRBJ2-3; the table's D call, TRBD1, has no DNA check behind it. TRBV21-1 is shown as a pseudogene. This CDR3 is CASSSWGQWADTQYF. The CDR3 nucleotides read TGTGCCAGCAGCTCGTGGGGACAGTGGGCAGATACGCAGTATTTT.